Presented here are 25 T cell receptor beta chains from one specimen sequenced in a study of T cells after yellow fever vaccination. TCRdb recomputed calls from the 5' RACE reads with MiXCR, one row per CDR3 protein. The data hold a few hundred thousand distinct CDR3 sequences, with about 9.5% observed a single time. This specimen was PBMCs, taken on the day of the first yellow fever vaccination. These receptors were taken from a young man who received the YFV17D yellow fever vaccine.

This chain joins TRBV7-2 and TRBJ2-5; TRBD2 is a possible D gene (6 bases). The CDR3 is 14 residues long. Trimming removed 7 bases at V and 0 bases at J, with 12 bases between. The germline V gene has CDR1 SGHTA and CDR2 FQGNSA. CDR3 protein: CASTRRDYQETQYF. The CDR3 nucleotides are TGTGCCAGCACCCGGAGGGATTACCAAGAGACCCAGTACTTC.

The rearrangement uses TRBV20-1 and TRBJ1-5; D not resolved. This CDR3 contains 13 residues. V was trimmed by 1 base and J by 4 bases, leaving 8 bases between them. Per the germline V gene, CDR1 is DFQATT and CDR2 is SNEGSKA (reference sequence). CDR3 coding DNA: TGCAGTGCTAGAGGCCCAAATAATCAGCCCCAGCATTTT. This gives the protein CSARGPNNQPQHF.

V gene TRBV5-1 combines with J gene TRBJ1-1; D is possibly TRBD1 (6 bases). V gave up 0 bases and J gave up 5 bases, with 11 bases separating them. The CDR3 runs 14 residues. Per the germline V gene, CDR1 is SGHRS and CDR2 is YFSETQ. CDR3 sequence (DNA): TGCGCCAGCAGCTTGGCGCCAGGGGCGACTGAAGCTTTCTTT. Translation: CASSLAPGATEAFF.

CDR3 sequence reads: CASSLWTGPNSPLHF. In DNA, the CDR3 is TGTGCCAGCAGCTTATGGACAGGACCGAATTCACCCCTCCACTTT. The gene calls are TRBV7-9 and TRBJ1-6; 7 bases are a match to TRBD1. The V segment lost 2 bases and the J segment 7 bases; nucleotides outside the gene matches: 5. Germline V gene lookup returns CDR1 SEHNR and CDR2 FQNEAQ (reference sequence). CDR3 length: 15 amino acids.

This clonotype has a handful of counts. CDR3 DNA sequence: TGTGCCAGCAGTTACTCTCAGTGGGGGGAGCAGTACGTC. Encoded protein: CASSYSQWGEQYV. The chain carries TRBV6-5 and TRBJ2-7; D may be TRBD1 or TRBD2 (5 bases each). The germline CDR1 and CDR2 sequences are MNHEY and SVGAGI. Trimming cost V 0 bases and J 7 bases, with 10 bases left between them. This CDR3 comprises 13 residues.

V gene TRBV4-1 combines with J gene TRBJ2-1; D not certain. From germline, CDR1 is MGHRA and CDR2 YSYEKL. The CDR3 runs 15 residues. V lost 0 bases and J lost 3, with 9 bases in between. CDR3 amino acids: CASSQDAAGYNEQFF. The CDR3 nucleotides read TGCGCCAGCAGCCAAGATGCAGCCGGCTACAATGAGCAGTTCTTC.

This chain uses TRBV7-2 with TRBJ2-7, with 7 nucleotides matching TRBD2. The CDR3 length is 14 residues. Germline V gene lookup returns CDR1 SGHTA and CDR2 FQGNSA. The trim removed 3 bases at V and 5 bases at J, leaving 7 bases unmatched. CDR3 bases: TGTGCCAGCAGCTTCGGGCGGGGGTACCACGAGCAGTACTTC. It yields the protein CASSFGRGYHEQYF. The whole variable domain, remainder taken from reference TRBV7-2 and TRBJ2-7, is GAGVSQSPSNKVTEKGKDVELRCDPISGHTALYWYRQSLGQGLEFLIYFQGNSAPDKSGLPSDRFSAERTGGSVSTLTIQRTQQEDSAVYLCASSFGRGYHEQYFGPGTRLTVT.

This clonotype was seen a few times. Here the CDR3 DNA reads TGTGCCAGCAGCTTGTATGCTATGAACACTGAAGCTTTCTTT. Amino acids: CASSLYAMNTEAFF. The chain carries TRBV5-5 and TRBJ1-1; D unresolved. V lost 1 base and J lost 0, with 7 bases in between. The CDR3 sequence is 14 residues long. The germline V gene has CDR1 SGHKS and CDR2 YYEKEE (reference sequence).

This clonotype showed up just a few times. The genes are TRBV5-1 and TRBJ1-2; 8 bases agree with TRBD1. The CDR3 consists of 13 residues. CDR1 is SGHRS and CDR2 is YFSETQ in the germline V gene. J gave up 6 bases and V 3 bases, and 4 bases lay outside the gene matches. CDR3 nucleotide sequence: TGCGCCAGCAGCTCGGACAGGGCTGATGGCTACACCTTC. It translates to CASSSDRADGYTF.

J is TRBJ1-6 and V is TRBV20-1; D possibly corresponds to TRBD1 (6 bases). V lost 6 bases and J lost 5, with 14 bases in between. This CDR3 contains 14 residues. CDR1 and CDR2 from the germline V gene are DFQATT and SNEGSKA (reference sequence). Written as DNA, the CDR3 is TGCAGTGCCAGGAGGGGGAGTAATAATTCACCCCTCCACTTT. Residues: CSARRGSNNSPLHF.

The genes are TRBV5-4 and TRBJ1-6; possible D gene TRBD1, 6 bases. Trimming removed 3 bases from V and 4 bases from J, with 11 bases in between. Germline-derived CDR1 and CDR2 are SGHNT and YYREEE (reference sequence). This CDR3 region has 15 residues. Here the CDR3 DNA reads TGTGCCAGCAGCTACGGACAGCAGTATAATTCACCCCTCCACTTT. Translated: CASSYGQQYNSPLHF.

The V gene is TRBV20-1, the J gene TRBJ2-7; 8 nucleotides line up with TRBD1. The CDR3 covers 14 residues. Trimming cost V 6 bases and J 1 base; bases outside gene matches: 8. CDR1 DFQATT and CDR2 SNEGSKA come from the germline V gene (reference sequence). CDR3 residues: CSADDRGSSYEQYV. The CDR3, as DNA: TGCAGTGCCGATGACAGGGGTAGTTCCTACGAGCAGTACGTC.

This clonotype was detected ten times or more. V is TRBV6-1 and J is TRBJ2-7; 9 bases fit TRBD1. CDR1 and CDR2 from the germline V gene are MNHNS and SASEGT. V lost 1 base to trimming and J lost 3 bases; unmatched junction nucleotides: 4. The CDR3 runs 15 residues. As DNA, the CDR3 is TGTGCCAGCAGTGAAGGAGGGACAGGGATCTACGAGCAGTACTTC. It translates to CASSEGGTGIYEQYF.

V usage is TRBV2 and J usage is TRBJ1-5; D gene uncertain. V shed 6 bases and J shed 5 bases, with 11 bases lying between them. Per germline, CDR1 SNHLY and CDR2 FYNNEI. CDR3 length equals 13 residues. CDR3 protein: CASRFSEDQPQHF. In nucleotides, the CDR3 is TGTGCCAGCAGATTCAGTGAGGATCAGCCCCAGCATTTT. Supplemented by reference TRBV2 and TRBJ1-5, the full variable domain reads EPEVTQTPSHQVTQMGQEVILRCVPISNHLYFYWYRQILGQKVEFLVSFYNNEISEKSEIFDDQFSVERPDGSNFTLKIRSTKLEDSAMYFCASRFSEDQPQHFGDGTRLSIL.

This chain links TRBV6-1 with TRBJ2-4, with D possibly being TRBD1 (5 bases). The CDR3 totals 15 residues. V dropped 4 bases and J dropped 0 bases, with 10 bases sitting between them. The germline CDR1 and CDR2 sequences are MNHNS and SASEGT. CDR3: CASSAPGIAKNIQYF. DNA of the CDR3: TGTGCCAGCAGTGCCCCAGGGATAGCCAAAAACATTCAGTACTTC.

This sequence joins TRBV4-3 and TRBJ1-4; TRBD1 agrees at 7 bases. With 2 bases clipped from V and 5 bases from J, the junction kept 8 bases outside the gene matches. In germline, CDR1 is LGHNA, CDR2 YSLEER. The CDR3 is 16 amino acids. The CDR3 spells CASSQFSRGQNEKLFF. The CDR3 coding sequence is TGCGCCAGCAGCCAATTCTCTCGGGGACAGAATGAAAAACTGTTTTTT.

The CDR3 nucleotides are TGTGCCAGCACTAGGACAGGGGACTATGGCTACACCTTC. Translating it yields CASTRTGDYGYTF. V and J are TRBV6-1 and TRBJ1-2, with 9 positions matching TRBD1. Germline V gives CDR1 MNHNS, CDR2 SASEGT. V shed 7 bases and J 3 bases; nucleotides not matched to a gene: 3. There are 13 residues in the CDR3.

The chain combines TRBV29-1 with TRBJ2-3; D is unclear. This CDR3 is built from 13 residues. Germline CDR1 is SQVTM and CDR2 is ANQGSEA. V lost 0 bases, J lost 5 bases, and 9 bases lay in between. The CDR3 region has the DNA TGCAGCGTTGAAGAGGGTAACGGAGATACGCAGTATTTT. Protein: CSVEEGNGDTQYF.

This clonotype turned up a few times. This chain connects TRBV16 to TRBJ1-1; D unresolved. From germline, CDR1 is KGHSY and CDR2 FQNENV. V was clipped by 3 bases and J by 2 bases, with 7 bases between them. This CDR3 is 13 amino acids long. CDR3 region: CASSHQTNTEAFF. The CDR3 DNA reads TGTGCCAGCAGCCACCAAACTAACACTGAAGCTTTCTTT.

The table lists this clonotype with a few counts. The V gene is TRBV20-1, the J gene TRBJ2-5; 10 bases fit TRBD2. This CDR3 is built from 15 residues. V lost 5 bases, J lost 2 bases, and 8 bases stayed unmatched. Germline V lookup: CDR1 DFQATT, CDR2 SNEGSKA (reference sequence). CDR3 nucleotide sequence: TGCAGTGCTTCACCCGGACTAGCGGTGCAAGAGACCCAGTACTTC. Protein product: CSASPGLAVQETQYF.

The chain carries TRBV6-6 and TRBJ2-5, with D hard to call. The CDR3 has 11 amino acids. V was pared by 9 bases and J by 4 bases, with 9 bases between. CDR1 and CDR2 from the germline V gene are MNHNY and SVGAGI (reference sequence). CDR3 region: CASKERETQYF. The CDR3 DNA sequence: TGTGCCAGTAAGGAGAGAGAGACCCAGTACTTC.

The V call is TRBV6-1, the J call TRBJ1-1; no reliable D call. CDR1 is MNHNS, CDR2 SASEGT, per germline. CDR3 size: 15 residues. V gave up 4 bases and J gave up 1 base, with 13 bases separating them. CDR3 coding DNA: TGTGCCAGCAGTGTTTTCTCGCCTTCGAACACTGAAGCTTTCTTT. Translating it yields CASSVFSPSNTEAFF.

The chain uses TRBV2 and TRBJ2-3; D could derive from TRBD1 or TRBD2 (5 bases each). The V end was cut by 6 bases, the J end by 2 bases, with 15 bases between. The CDR3 length is 15 residues. Per the germline V gene, CDR1 is SNHLY and CDR2 is FYNNEI. CDR3 amino acids: CASSGDGYFTDTQYF. Written as DNA, the CDR3 is TGTGCCAGCAGCGGGGACGGGTATTTCACAGATACGCAGTATTTT.

The V and J genes are TRBV27 and TRBJ2-5, with 8 bases lining up with TRBD1. The germline V gene encodes CDR1 MNHEY and CDR2 SMNVEV (reference sequence). CDR3 length equals 16 residues. With V trimmed by 5 bases and J by 5 bases, 13 bases remained unmatched. As DNA, the CDR3 is TGTGCCAGCAGTCTCCGACGGACAGGGAAGTTGGAGACCCAGTACTTC. It is translated as CASSLRRTGKLETQYF.

J is TRBJ2-5 and V is TRBV5-6; maybe TRBD2 (7 bases). Trimming cost V 4 bases and J 5 bases, with 12 bases left between them. The CDR3 has 13 amino acids. CDR1 SGHDT and CDR2 YYEEEE come from the germline V gene. CDR3 sequence (DNA): TGTGCCAGCAGCACGGGGAGGGGGGAGACCCAGTACTTC. It yields the protein CASSTGRGETQYF. The full variable domain, its missing parts supplied by reference TRBV5-6 and TRBJ2-5, is DAGVTQSPTHLIKTRGQQVTLRCSPKSGHDTVSWYQQALGQGPQFIFQYYEEEERQRGNFPDRFSGHQFPNYSSELNVNALLLGDSALYLCASSTGRGETQYFGPGTRLLVL.